These 20 T cell receptor beta chains originate from one sample sequenced in a study of post-analysis software for immune sequencing data. Study-level findings and limits: The study found TRBV5-6, TRBV5-1 and TRBV20-1 among a handful of TRBV segments more frequent in patients than controls.

TCR beta cDNA libraries had unique molecular identifiers. From the PCR reads, TCRdb called clonotypes with MiXCR, one entry per CDR3 protein. This sample has about 810,000 distinct CDR3 sequences, with roughly half found just once. For these TCRs, the target antigens are not known. The material sequenced was blood. Receptors were obtained from a girl aged 5-17 years with multiple sclerosis.

The J gene is TRBJ2-7, the V gene TRBV5-1; no clear D. Germline CDR1 is SGHRS and CDR2 is YFSETQ. Trimming cost V 4 bases and J 2 bases, with 13 bases left between them. The CDR3 sequence is 14 residues long. In nucleotides, the CDR3 is TGCGCCAGCAGCGCTCCTCCTTCAACCTACGAGCAGTACTTC. Its protein product is CASSAPPSTYEQYF.

The chain combines TRBV5-1 with TRBJ2-1; D is undetermined. The CDR3 spans 19 residues. Germline V gene sequence: CDR1 SGHRS, CDR2 YFSETQ. V lost 0 bases to trimming and J lost 0 bases, with 19 bases between them. The CDR3: CASSLALKGADRSYNEQFF. The CDR3 DNA reads TGCGCCAGCAGCTTGGCCCTGAAGGGCGCGGACCGCTCCTACAATGAGCAGTTCTTC.

J is TRBJ1-5 and V is TRBV20-1; 7 positions match TRBD1. Per the germline V gene, CDR1 is DFQATT and CDR2 is SNEGSKA (reference sequence). With 3 bases clipped from V and 6 bases from J, the junction kept 8 bases outside the gene matches. The CDR3 totals 14 residues. CDR3 in DNA: TGCAGTGCTAGGGAGACAGGGACAATTCAGCCCCAGCATTTT. Its protein product is CSARETGTIQPQHF.

J is TRBJ2-5 and V is TRBV5-1; the match to TRBD2 covers 16 bases. The end of the DNA aligns better with TRBJ2-7, so the J call may be wrong. From germline, CDR1 is SGHRS and CDR2 YFSETQ. The length of the CDR3 is 15 residues. The CDR3 sequence is CASSPGLAGGGEQYF. CDR3 nucleotides: TGCGCCAGCAGCCCGGGACTAGCGGGAGGGGGCGAGCAGTACTTC.

This clonotype has only a few counts. The V call is TRBV10-2, the J call TRBJ2-3; perhaps TRBD2 as D (6 bases). Trimming left V 6 bases short and J 2 bases short, with 27 bases between. CDR3 length: 19 amino acids. Germline V CDR1 and CDR2: WSHSY, SAAADI. Here the CDR3 DNA reads TGCGCCAGCAGCCGAGACGTCCGGCCATGGGGAGGAACCACAGATACGCAGTATTTT. It specifies CASSRDVRPWGGTTDTQYF.

The V and J genes are TRBV6-2 or TRBV6-3 and TRBJ2-1; 7 bases match TRBD2. This CDR3 region has 16 residues. V lost 2 bases and J lost 3; bases outside the gene matches: 7. The germline V gene has CDR1 MNHEY and CDR2 SVGEGT. In nucleotides, the CDR3 is TGTGCCAGCAGTTACGGCGGGAGTTGGGGCTACAATGAGCAGTTCTTC. Its translation: CASSYGGSWGYNEQFF.

The chain combines TRBV6-6 with TRBJ2-7; D unclear. The ends were cut back, 7 bases at V and 7 bases at J, with 20 bases in the middle. Germline CDR1 reads MNHNY; CDR2 reads SVGAGI (reference sequence). The CDR3 length is 14 residues. The CDR3 reads CASTPRGPSREQYF. As DNA, the CDR3 is TGTGCCAGCACCCCACGAGGCCCCTCTCGGGAGCAGTACTTC.

The genes are TRBV27 and TRBJ2-1; 8 nucleotides line up with TRBD2. Per the germline V gene, CDR1 is MNHEY and CDR2 is SMNVEV (reference sequence). After removal of 5 bases from V and 4 bases from J, the junction contained 7 bases not matched to a gene. The CDR3 contains 15 residues. In DNA, the CDR3 is TGTGCCAGCAGTGATCGTAGCGGGATTTACAATGAGCAGTTCTTC. It encodes CASSDRSGIYNEQFF.

This chain connects TRBV6-6 to TRBJ1-1; TRBD1 aligns across 11 bases. Unmatched junction bases numbered 9, after V lost 5 bases and J lost 4 bases. CDR3 size: 16 residues. Germline loops: CDR1 MNHNY, CDR2 SVGAGI (reference sequence). This CDR3 is CASSPGQGAKGTEAFF. The CDR3 region has the DNA TGTGCCAGCAGTCCAGGACAGGGGGCTAAGGGCACTGAAGCTTTCTTT.

About this clonotype itself: Compared with germline, one end of the junction differs, possibly owing to a read error. The chain is built from TRBV5-1 and TRBJ1-4; weak D call: TRBD1 (6 bases). The CDR3 is made up of 17 amino acids. CDR1 SGHRS and CDR2 YFSETQ come from the germline V gene. The CDR3 spells CAGSLADTGMGREKLFF. The CDR3 DNA is TGCGCCGGCAGCTTGGCCGACACAGGGATGGGTCGGGAAAAACTGTTTTTT.

The CDR3 bases are TGCAGTGCTAGCCCTCTGTCAGTAAGCTCCTACGAGCAGTACTTC. This sequence encodes CSASPLSVSSYEQYF. The chain recombines TRBV20-1 with TRBJ2-7, with D hard to call. V was pared by 3 bases and J by 0 bases, with 15 bases between. The CDR3 has 15 amino acids. Germline values: CDR1 DFQATT, CDR2 SNEGSKA (reference sequence).

This clonotype was observed once. V and J are TRBV24-1 and TRBJ2-5; 8 positions agree with TRBD1. Germline lookup yields CDR1 KGHDR and CDR2 SFDVKD. J gave up 4 bases and V 9 bases, and 0 bases lay outside the gene matches. This CDR3 spans 11 amino acids. Here the CDR3 reads CATGQGETQYF. The CDR3 DNA reads TGTGCCACCGGACAGGGAGAGACCCAGTACTTC.

The chain carries TRBV20-1 and TRBJ2-7; no firm D call. The germline gives CDR1 DFQATT, CDR2 SNEGSKA (reference sequence). V was cut by 6 bases and J by 6 bases, with 18 bases left in between. The CDR3 sequence is 13 residues long. Here the CDR3 DNA reads TGCAGTGCCCTGATCCCCTCAAGGCCCGAGCAGTACTTC. Protein: CSALIPSRPEQYF.

This rearrangement joins TRBV3-1 to TRBJ2-4; 10 nucleotides agree with TRBD2. Near its end, the DNA agrees better with TRBJ2-7, so the J call may be wrong. CDR1 LGHDT and CDR2 YNNKEL come from the germline V gene (reference sequence). CDR3 length: 15 residues. In DNA form, the CDR3 reads TGTGCCAGCAGCCGGACTAGCGGTGCGCCCTACGAGCAGTACTTC. Its translation is CASSRTSGAPYEQYF.

The rearrangement links TRBV27 to TRBJ1-2; 10 nucleotides match TRBD1. The CDR3 sequence is 18 residues long. V was pared by 5 bases and J by 3 bases, with 15 bases of the junction left unmatched. The V gene's germline CDR1 is MNHEY and CDR2 SMNVEV (reference sequence). The CDR3 DNA reads TGTGCCAGCAGTCAGGGAGGGCGTTGGACAGGGGGATACTATGGCTACACCTTC. Its protein is CASSQGGRWTGGYYGYTF.

The chain links TRBV29-1 to TRBJ1-1; D not certain. The germline gives CDR1 SQVTM, CDR2 ANQGSEA. Deletions cut 6 bases from V and 0 bases from J, with 5 bases between. The CDR3 sequence is 11 residues long. This CDR3 is CSVIMNTEAFF. CDR3 in DNA: TGCAGCGTAATAATGAACACTGAAGCTTTCTTT.

V and J are TRBV7-2 and TRBJ2-5; TRBD2 matches at 10 bases. V trimming: 5 bases; J trimming: 1 base; junction bases outside the gene matches: 13. Germline lookup yields CDR1 SGHTA and CDR2 FQGNSA. The CDR3 covers 18 residues. The CDR3 DNA reads TGTGCCAGCAGCCCTGGGGTAGCGGGGGGCCTGATCCAAGAGACCCAGTACTTC. The encoded protein is CASSPGVAGGLIQETQYF.

The chain links TRBV25-1 to TRBJ1-2; D not certain. V dropped 3 bases and J dropped 6 bases, with 17 bases sitting between them. The germline CDR1 and CDR2 sequences are MGHDK and SYGVNS. The CDR3 is made up of 15 amino acids. The CDR3 loop is CASSENFGFKNGYTF. The CDR3 DNA reads as TGTGCCAGCAGTGAGAATTTTGGTTTCAAGAATGGCTACACCTTC.

The gene calls are TRBV12-3 or TRBV12-4 and TRBJ2-1, with D perhaps matching TRBD2 (7 bases). The CDR3 is 16 amino acids. V lost 6 bases and J 8 bases, leaving 23 bases between the germline ends. CDR3 DNA: TGTGCCAGCAGCCCGGTGGGGCGGGGGCCTGGGGATGAGCAGTTCTTC. This codes for CASSPVGRGPGDEQFF.

The chain links TRBV12-3 or TRBV12-4 to TRBJ2-1; D not resolved. The J call may be mistaken, given a closer DNA end match to TRBJ2-7. This CDR3 spans 12 amino acids. The DNA for the CDR3 is TGTGCCAGCAGTCTCCCAAGACACGAGCAGTACTTC. Its protein is CASSLPRHEQYF.